Listed below are T cell receptor beta chains from one sample, sequenced in a study of blood T cells in healthy people across ages. TCRdb used MiXCR to reprocess the 5' RACE reads, holding one entry per CDR3 protein. The table lists roughly 1.4 million distinct CDR3 sequences, approximately 59% of them singletons. Sequenced: blood. The receptor source for this set is a man between 18 and 29 years old in good health. CDR3s include the opening cysteine and the closing phenylalanine or tryptophan. D genes are given only for firm matches. Clone size is stated in some rows and not others, as once, few, many or a class when expanded.

cdr3_nt | cdr3_aa | j_call | clone_size | d_call | v_call
TGCACGGGACCCGTCAACGTCCTGACTTTC | CTGPVNVLTF | TRBJ2-6 | once | . | TRBV6-2/TRBV6-3
TGTGCCAGCAGCTTTGATCGGCAGTTCGGTGAGCAGTACTTC | CASSFDRQFGEQYF | TRBJ2-7 | . | . | TRBV5-6
TGTGCCAGCAGCGCCGAGGGGTCCGGGGCCAACGTCCTGACTTTC | CASSAEGSGANVLTF | TRBJ2-6 | . | . | TRBV9
TGTGCCGGGGCGGTGGGTATTGGCTACACCTTC | CAGAVGIGYTF | TRBJ1-2 | . | . | TRBV6-1
TGCGCCAGCAGCCAAGAACGGGGCTCTTCCTACGAGCAGTACTTC | CASSQERGSSYEQYF | TRBJ2-7 | few | . | TRBV4-3
TGCGCCAGCAGCCTCCAACGGCAGGGACTTAAGAATGAAAAACTGTTTTTT | CASSLQRQGLKNEKLFF | TRBJ1-4 | . | . | TRBV4-1
TGTGCCGGCAGTCTCGGGGGACACTCCTACGAGCAGTACTTC | CAGSLGGHSYEQYF | TRBJ2-7 | once | . | TRBV12-3/TRBV12-4
TGCAGTGCCCGCGCTCGCACCAAAAACATTCAGTACTTC | CSARARTKNIQYF | TRBJ2-4 | . | . | TRBV20-1
TGTGCCAGCAGCTTAGGCATGGGGTTATACTATGGCTACACCTTC | CASSLGMGLYYGYTF | TRBJ1-2 | . | . | TRBV7-2
TGTGCCAGCAGTCCAACAGGGACGGTCGATAATTCACCCCTCCACTTT | CASSPTGTVDNSPLHF | TRBJ1-6 | . | . | TRBV7-2
TGTGCCAGCAGGGCGACAGGGTACAACGAGCAGTACTTC | CASRATGYNEQYF | TRBJ2-7 | few | TRBD1 | TRBV5-5
TGTGCCACCAGTGCCTCTGGGCCAGATACGCAGTATTTT | CATSASGPDTQYF | TRBJ2-3 | few | . | TRBV24-1
TGCAGTGCTAGAGTGGGAGGAATAAGCGGGGGCTCTGAGCAGTTCTTC | CSARVGGISGGSEQFF | TRBJ2-1 | . | TRBD2 | TRBV20-1
TGTGCCAGCAGATATGCCTCGGGTTACACCGGGGAGCTGTTTTTT | CASRYASGYTGELFF | TRBJ2-2 | . | . | TRBV27
TGCGCCAGCAGCGACCGGGACACTTCATCGGAGACCCAGTACTTC | CASSDRDTSSETQYF | TRBJ2-5 | . | . | TRBV4-1
TGCAGCGTTAATCGAGACTTCGTAGATATGCAGTATTTT | CSVNRDFVDMQYF | TRBJ2-3 | . | . | TRBV29-1
TGTGCCACCAGCGGCGGCGGGAGGGACTACGAGCAGTACTTC | CATSGGGRDYEQYF | TRBJ2-7 | . | TRBD2 | TRBV15
TGTGCCAGCAGCCATACCGGGAACTACGAGCAGTACTTC | CASSHTGNYEQYF | TRBJ2-7 | few | . | TRBV27
TGTGCCTCCCCGCCGGGTAGCGACCGAAGAACAGATACGCAGTATTTT | CASPPGSDRRTDTQYF | TRBJ2-3 | . | . | TRBV28
TGTGCCAGCAGCTTAACCGGACCGAACACTGAAGCTTTCTTT | CASSLTGPNTEAFF | TRBJ1-1 | few | . | TRBV7-9
TGTGCCACCAGTGAACTAGGTGGCGATGAGCAGTTCTTC | CATSELGGDEQFF | TRBJ2-1 | . | . | TRBV24-1
TGTGCCAGCAGCGCACCGGGAGGGGACAGGGCCTACGGCTACACCTTC | CASSAPGGDRAYGYTF | TRBJ1-2 | . | TRBD1 | TRBV11-2
TGTGCCAGCAGTTACCTTACCGGGACAGAAAACCACTTAACGCAGTATTTT | CASSYLTGTENHLTQYF | TRBJ2-3 | . | TRBD1 | TRBV6-5
TGTGCCATCAGTGAGTCGAGGGGGGCCAGGATCGGGGAGCTGTTTTTT | CAISESRGARIGELFF | TRBJ2-2 | . | . | TRBV10-3
TGTGCCAGCAGTGACTCCTCTAGCTCTGGGGCCAACGTCCTGACTTTC | CASSDSSSSGANVLTF | TRBJ2-6 | many | . | TRBV6-4
TGTGCCAGCAGTTTAAAAGCCCGGCGGGATTGCTACAATGAGCAGTTCTTC | CASSLKARRDCYNEQFF | TRBJ2-1 | . | . | TRBV28
TGTGCCAGCAGCCAACGAGTAGAGACCCAGTACTTC | CASSQRVETQYF | TRBJ2-5 | . | . | TRBV3-1
TGTGCCAGCAGCTTGGATATCGGAGGGGATCAGCCCCAGCATTTT | CASSLDIGGDQPQHF | TRBJ1-5 | . | . | TRBV11-1
TGCGCCAGCAGCCAAGACTGGGGGAGCTCCTACAATGAGCAGTTCTTC | CASSQDWGSSYNEQFF | TRBJ2-1 | many | . | TRBV4-3
TGTGCCAGCAGCTGGGGAGGCGGAGATACGCAGTATTTT | CASSWGGGDTQYF | TRBJ2-3 | . | . | TRBV7-9
TGTGCCAGCAGCTTTAGGGCACTAGCGGGGGATGGCACAGATACGCAGTATTTT | CASSFRALAGDGTDTQYF | TRBJ2-3 | . | TRBD2 | TRBV7-2
TGTGCCAGCAGTTTATCCCGGCGGGACTCGGCCAAAAACATTCAGTACTTC | CASSLSRRDSAKNIQYF | TRBJ2-4 | . | . | TRBV27
TGCAGTGCTAGAGTCCCTCCGGGACCGATTATAGATGGCTACACCTTC | CSARVPPGPIIDGYTF | TRBJ1-2 | few | . | TRBV20-1
TGTGCCAGCAGTTACGAGGGGCTCTATGGCTACACCTTC | CASSYEGLYGYTF | TRBJ1-2 | . | . | TRBV6-2/TRBV6-3
TGTGCCAGCAGTTTCACCAAAAACATTCAGTACTTC | CASSFTKNIQYF | TRBJ2-4 | few | . | TRBV6-5
TGCAGTGCTAGCGGGAGCTCCTACAATGAGCAGTTCTTC | CSASGSSYNEQFF | TRBJ2-1 | many | . | TRBV20-1
TGTGCCAGCAGCGCCACAGGGTATGGCTACACCTTC | CASSATGYGYTF | TRBJ1-2 | few | . | TRBV5-6
TGTGCCAGCAGCCGCCTACCGGGACTAGGTGTTACTGAGCAGTTCTTC | CASSRLPGLGVTEQFF | TRBJ2-1 | few | TRBD2 | TRBV6-2/TRBV6-3
TGTGCCAGTGATCCACCGGCTTTTCCCTATGGCTACACCTTC | CASDPPAFPYGYTF | TRBJ1-2 | few | . | TRBV7-4
TGCAGTGCTAGAGTCGACCAGCAGCAGACCCAGTACTTC | CSARVDQQQTQYF | TRBJ2-5 | . | . | TRBV20-1
TGTGCCAGCAGCACCCGGGTCCCCTCTGGCTACACCTTC | CASSTRVPSGYTF | TRBJ1-2 | . | . | TRBV2
TGCAGCGAGAAACCTGGGTCCTCCCCTGAAGCTTTCTTT | CSEKPGSSPEAFF | TRBJ1-1 | . | . | TRBV29-1
TGCGCCAGCAGCCGGAGGGCGAACGGCGCTGAAGCTTTCTTT | CASSRRANGAEAFF | TRBJ1-1 | . | . | TRBV4-1
TGTGCCAGCAGCCCACACCCAGGGAATCAGCCCCAGCATTTT | CASSPHPGNQPQHF | TRBJ1-5 | . | . | TRBV7-2
TGCAGTGCTTCCGACTACCGGGGCCCGTCTACTGGGGCCAACGTCCTGACTTTC | CSASDYRGPSTGANVLTF | TRBJ2-6 | . | . | TRBV20-1
TGCGCCAGCAGCTGGAAGGAGCGGGAGGAGGGTATCCATGAGCAGTTCTTC | CASSWKEREEGIHEQFF | TRBJ2-1 | . | TRBD2 | TRBV5-1
TGCAGCGTTGAGGGGACTACAAGCACCTACAATGAGCAGTACTTC | CSVEGTTSTYNEQYF | TRBJ2-7 | . | TRBD2 | TRBV29-1
TGTGCCAGCAGTCCCCAAAGAGCGTTACTGCCCTACGAGCAGTACTTC | CASSPQRALLPYEQYF | TRBJ2-7 | few | . | TRBV27
TGTGCCAGCAGTCCCCGAGGAAACTATGGCTACACCTTC | CASSPRGNYGYTF | TRBJ1-2 | many | . | TRBV12-3/TRBV12-4